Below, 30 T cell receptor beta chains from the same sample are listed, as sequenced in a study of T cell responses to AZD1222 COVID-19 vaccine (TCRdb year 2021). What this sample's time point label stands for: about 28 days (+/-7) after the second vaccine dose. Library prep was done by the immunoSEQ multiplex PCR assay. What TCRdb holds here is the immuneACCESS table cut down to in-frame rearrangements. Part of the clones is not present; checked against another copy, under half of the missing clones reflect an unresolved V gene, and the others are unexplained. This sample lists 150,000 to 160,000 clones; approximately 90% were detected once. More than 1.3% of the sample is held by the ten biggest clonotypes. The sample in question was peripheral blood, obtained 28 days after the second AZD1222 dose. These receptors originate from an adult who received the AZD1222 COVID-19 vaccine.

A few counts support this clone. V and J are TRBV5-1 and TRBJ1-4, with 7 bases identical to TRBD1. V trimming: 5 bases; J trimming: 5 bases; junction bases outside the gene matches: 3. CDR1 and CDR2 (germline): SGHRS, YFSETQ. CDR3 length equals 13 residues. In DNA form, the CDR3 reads TGCGCCAGCAGACCGGGACAGAATGAAAAACTGTTTTTT. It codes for CASRPGQNEKLFF.

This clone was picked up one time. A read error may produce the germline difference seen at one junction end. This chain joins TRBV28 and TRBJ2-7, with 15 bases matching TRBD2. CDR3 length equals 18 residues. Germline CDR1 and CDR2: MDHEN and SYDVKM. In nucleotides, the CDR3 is TGTGCAAGCAGTGATGGACTAGCGGGAGGGCCTAGGTCGAACGAGCAGTACTTC. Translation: CASSDGLAGGPRSNEQYF.

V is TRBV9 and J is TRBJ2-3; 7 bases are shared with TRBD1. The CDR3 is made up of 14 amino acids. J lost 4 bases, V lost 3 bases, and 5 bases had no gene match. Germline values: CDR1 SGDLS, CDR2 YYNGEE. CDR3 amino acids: CASSARQGPDTQYF. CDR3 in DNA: TGTGCCAGCAGCGCCAGACAGGGCCCAGATACGCAGTATTTT.

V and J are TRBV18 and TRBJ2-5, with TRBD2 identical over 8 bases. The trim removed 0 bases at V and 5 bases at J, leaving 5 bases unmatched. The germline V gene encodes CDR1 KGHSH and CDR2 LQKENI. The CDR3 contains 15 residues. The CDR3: CASSPPSGKAETQYF. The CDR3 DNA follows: TGTGCCAGCTCACCACCTAGCGGGAAGGCGGAGACCCAGTACTTC.

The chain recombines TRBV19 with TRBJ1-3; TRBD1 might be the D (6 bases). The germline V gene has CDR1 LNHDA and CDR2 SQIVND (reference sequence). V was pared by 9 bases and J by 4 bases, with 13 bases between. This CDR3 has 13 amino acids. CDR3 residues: CASGRTAGNTIYF. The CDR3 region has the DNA TGTGCCAGCGGCAGGACAGCAGGAAACACCATATATTTT.

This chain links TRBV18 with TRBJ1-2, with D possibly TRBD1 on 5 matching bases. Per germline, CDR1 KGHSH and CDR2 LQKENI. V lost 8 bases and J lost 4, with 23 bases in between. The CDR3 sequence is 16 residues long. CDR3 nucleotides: TGTGCCAGCGCCTCCACGGACCCAGGGCCTGGCTATGGCTACACCTTC. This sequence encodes CASASTDPGPGYGYTF.

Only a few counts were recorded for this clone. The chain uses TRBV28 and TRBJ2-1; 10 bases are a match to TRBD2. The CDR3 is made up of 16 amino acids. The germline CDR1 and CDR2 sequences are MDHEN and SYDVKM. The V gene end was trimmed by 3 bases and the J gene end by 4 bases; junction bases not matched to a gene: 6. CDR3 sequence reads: CASSFPWTSGYNEQFF. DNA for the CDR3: TGTGCCAGCAGTTTTCCCTGGACTAGCGGTTACAATGAGCAGTTCTTC.

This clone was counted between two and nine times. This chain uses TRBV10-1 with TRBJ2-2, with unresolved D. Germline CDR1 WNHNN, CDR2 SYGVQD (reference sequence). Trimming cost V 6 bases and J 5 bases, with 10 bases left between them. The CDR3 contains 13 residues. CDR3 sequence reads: CASRGIGTGELFF. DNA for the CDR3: TGCGCCAGCAGGGGGATAGGAACCGGGGAGCTGTTTTTT.

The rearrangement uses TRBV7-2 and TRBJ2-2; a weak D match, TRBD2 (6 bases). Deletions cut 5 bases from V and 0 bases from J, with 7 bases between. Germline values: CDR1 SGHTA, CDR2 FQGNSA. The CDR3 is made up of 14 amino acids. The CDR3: CASSRDSNTGELFF. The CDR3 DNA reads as TGTGCCAGCAGCCGGGACTCGAACACCGGGGAGCTGTTTTTT.

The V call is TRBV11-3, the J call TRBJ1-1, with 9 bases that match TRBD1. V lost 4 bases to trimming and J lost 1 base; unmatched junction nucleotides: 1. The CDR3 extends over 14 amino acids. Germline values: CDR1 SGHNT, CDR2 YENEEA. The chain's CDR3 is CASSSGQGNTEAFF. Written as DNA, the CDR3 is TGTGCCAGCAGCTCGGGACAGGGGAACACTGAAGCTTTCTTT.

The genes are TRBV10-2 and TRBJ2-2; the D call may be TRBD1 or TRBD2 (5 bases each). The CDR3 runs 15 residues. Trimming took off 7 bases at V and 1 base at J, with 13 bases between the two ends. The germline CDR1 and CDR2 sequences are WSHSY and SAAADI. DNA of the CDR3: TGCGCCAGCATCGGGGTGAGGGGGAACACCGGGGAGCTGTTTTTT. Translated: CASIGVRGNTGELFF.

The CDR3 sequence is CSASKDVPHTQYF. Here the CDR3 DNA reads TGCAGTGCTAGTAAGGACGTTCCACATACGCAGTATTTT. The chain joins TRBV20-1 to TRBJ2-3; unclear D gene. Trimming shortened V by 3 bases and J by 7 bases, and 14 bases separated the two germline ends. Germline loops: CDR1 DFQATT, CDR2 SNEGSKA (reference sequence). The CDR3 sequence is 13 residues long.

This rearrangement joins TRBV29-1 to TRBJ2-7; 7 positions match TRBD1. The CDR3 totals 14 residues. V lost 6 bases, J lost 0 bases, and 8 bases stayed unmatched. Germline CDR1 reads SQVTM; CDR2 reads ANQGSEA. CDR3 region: CSVDSRDSSYEQYF. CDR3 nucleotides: TGCAGCGTCGACAGCCGGGACAGCTCCTACGAGCAGTACTTC.

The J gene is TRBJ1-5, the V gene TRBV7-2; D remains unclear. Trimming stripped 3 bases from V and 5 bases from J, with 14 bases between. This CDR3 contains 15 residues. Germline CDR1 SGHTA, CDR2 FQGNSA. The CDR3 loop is CASSFHQASHQPQHF. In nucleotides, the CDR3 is TGTGCCAGCAGCTTCCACCAGGCGTCTCATCAGCCCCAGCATTTT.

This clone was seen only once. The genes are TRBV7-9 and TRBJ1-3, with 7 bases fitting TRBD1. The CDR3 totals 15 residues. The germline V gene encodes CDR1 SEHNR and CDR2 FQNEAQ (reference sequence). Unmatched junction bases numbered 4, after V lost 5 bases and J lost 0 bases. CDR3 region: CASSPGTASGNTIYF. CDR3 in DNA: TGTGCCAGCAGCCCTGGGACAGCCTCTGGAAACACCATATATTTT.

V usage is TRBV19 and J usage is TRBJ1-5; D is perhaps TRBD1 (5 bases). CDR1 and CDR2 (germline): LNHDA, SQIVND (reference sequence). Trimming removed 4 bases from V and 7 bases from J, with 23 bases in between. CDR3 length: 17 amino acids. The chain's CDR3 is CASSTPRDGGLGQPQHF. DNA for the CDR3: TGTGCCAGTAGTACCCCCCGGGACGGAGGTCTAGGACAGCCCCAGCATTTT.

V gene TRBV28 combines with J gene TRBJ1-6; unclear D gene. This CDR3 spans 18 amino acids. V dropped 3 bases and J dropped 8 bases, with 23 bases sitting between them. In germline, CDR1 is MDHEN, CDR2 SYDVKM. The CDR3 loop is CASSFPPGKTISHSPLHF. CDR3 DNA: TGTGCCAGCAGTTTCCCCCCCGGGAAAACGATCTCTCATTCACCCCTCCACTTT.

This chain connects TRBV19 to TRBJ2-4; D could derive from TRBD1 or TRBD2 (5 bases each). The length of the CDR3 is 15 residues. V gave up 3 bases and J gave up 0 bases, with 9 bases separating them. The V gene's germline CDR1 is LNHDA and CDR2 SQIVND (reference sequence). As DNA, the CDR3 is TGTGCCAGTAGTATCGGGACCTTAGCCAAAAACATTCAGTACTTC. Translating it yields CASSIGTLAKNIQYF. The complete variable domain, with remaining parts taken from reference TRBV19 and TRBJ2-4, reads DGGITQSPKYLFRKEGQNVTLSCEQNLNHDAMYWYRQDPGQGLRLIYYSQIVNDFQKGDIAEGYSVSREKKESFPLTVTSAQKNPTAFYLCASSIGTLAKNIQYFGAGTRLSVL.

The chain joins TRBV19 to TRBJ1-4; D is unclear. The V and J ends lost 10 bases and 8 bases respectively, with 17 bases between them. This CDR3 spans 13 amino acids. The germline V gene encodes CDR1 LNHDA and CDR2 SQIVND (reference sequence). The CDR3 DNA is TGTGCCACTACCTATGACGTTGGGGAAAAACTGTTTTTT. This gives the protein CATTYDVGEKLFF. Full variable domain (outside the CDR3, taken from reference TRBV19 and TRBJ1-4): DGGITQSPKYLFRKEGQNVTLSCEQNLNHDAMYWYRQDPGQGLRLIYYSQIVNDFQKGDIAEGYSVSREKKESFPLTVTSAQKNPTAFYLCATTYDVGEKLFFGSGTQLSVL.

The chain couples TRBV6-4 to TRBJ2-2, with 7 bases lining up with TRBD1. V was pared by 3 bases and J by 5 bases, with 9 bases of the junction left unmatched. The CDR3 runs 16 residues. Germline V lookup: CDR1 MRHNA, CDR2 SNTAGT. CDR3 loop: CASSDGRGGHTGELFF. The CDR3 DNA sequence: TGTGCCAGCAGTGATGGCCGAGGGGGCCATACCGGGGAGCTGTTTTTT.

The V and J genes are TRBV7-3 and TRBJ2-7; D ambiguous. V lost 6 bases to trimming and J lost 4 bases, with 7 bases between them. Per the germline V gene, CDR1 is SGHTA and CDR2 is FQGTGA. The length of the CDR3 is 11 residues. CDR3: CASRSAYEQYF. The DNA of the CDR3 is TGTGCCAGCAGGTCGGCATACGAGCAGTACTTC.

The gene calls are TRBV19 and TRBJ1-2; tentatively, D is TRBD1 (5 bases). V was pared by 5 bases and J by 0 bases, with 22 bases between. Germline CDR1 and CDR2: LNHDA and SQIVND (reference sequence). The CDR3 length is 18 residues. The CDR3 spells CASSFKTGLSITNYGYTF. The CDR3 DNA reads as TGTGCCAGTAGTTTTAAAACGGGACTGAGCATAACTAACTATGGCTACACCTTC.

CDR3: CASSEALPQETQYF. The DNA for the CDR3 is TGTGCCAGCAGTGAAGCCCTACCTCAAGAGACCCAGTACTTC. This rearrangement joins TRBV2 to TRBJ2-5; D gene unclear. The CDR3 consists of 14 residues. V gave up 0 bases and J gave up 2 bases, with 7 bases separating them. Germline values: CDR1 SNHLY, CDR2 FYNNEI.

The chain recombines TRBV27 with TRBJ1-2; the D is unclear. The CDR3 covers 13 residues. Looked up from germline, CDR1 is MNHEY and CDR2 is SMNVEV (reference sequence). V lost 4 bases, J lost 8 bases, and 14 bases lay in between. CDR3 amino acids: CASSYTDFGGYTF. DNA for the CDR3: TGTGCCAGCAGTTACACAGATTTTGGAGGCTACACCTTC.

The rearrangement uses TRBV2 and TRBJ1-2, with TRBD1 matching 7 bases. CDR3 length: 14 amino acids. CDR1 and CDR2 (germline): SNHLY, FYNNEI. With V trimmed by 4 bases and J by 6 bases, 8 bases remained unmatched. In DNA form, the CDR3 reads TGTGCCAGCAGTGCCCAGGGGGTAGGAGATGGCTACACCTTC. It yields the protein CASSAQGVGDGYTF.

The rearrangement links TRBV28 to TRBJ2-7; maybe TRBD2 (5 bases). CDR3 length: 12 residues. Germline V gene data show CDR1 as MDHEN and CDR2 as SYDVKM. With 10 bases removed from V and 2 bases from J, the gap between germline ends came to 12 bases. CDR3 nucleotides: TGTGCCACAGGTATCGGGACCTACGAGCAGTACTTC. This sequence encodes CATGIGTYEQYF.

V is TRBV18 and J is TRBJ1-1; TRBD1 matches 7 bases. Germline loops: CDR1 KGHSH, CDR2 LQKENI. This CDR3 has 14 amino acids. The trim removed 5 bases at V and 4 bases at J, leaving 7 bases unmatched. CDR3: CASSSTGRATEAFF. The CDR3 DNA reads TGTGCCAGCTCATCGACAGGGAGGGCCACTGAAGCTTTCTTT.

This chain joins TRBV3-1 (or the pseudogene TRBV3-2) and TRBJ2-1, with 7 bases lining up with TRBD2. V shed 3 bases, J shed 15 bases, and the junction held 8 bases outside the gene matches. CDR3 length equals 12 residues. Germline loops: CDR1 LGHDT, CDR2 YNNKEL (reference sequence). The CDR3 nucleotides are TGTGCCAGCAGCCAGGGGGGACTACGATTGTTCTTC. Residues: CASSQGGLRLFF.

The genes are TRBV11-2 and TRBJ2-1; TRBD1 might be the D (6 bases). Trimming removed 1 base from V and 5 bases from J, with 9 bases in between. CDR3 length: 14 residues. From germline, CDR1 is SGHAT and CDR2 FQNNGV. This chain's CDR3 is CASSLGGPNNEQFF. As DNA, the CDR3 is TGTGCCAGCAGCTTAGGGGGGCCCAACAATGAGCAGTTCTTC. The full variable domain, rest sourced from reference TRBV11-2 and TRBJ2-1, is EAGVAQSPRYKIIEKRQSVAFWCNPISGHATLYWYQQILGQGPKLLIQFQNNGVVDDSQLPKDRFSAERLKGVDSTLKIQPAKLEDSAVYLCASSLGGPNNEQFFGPGTRLTVL.

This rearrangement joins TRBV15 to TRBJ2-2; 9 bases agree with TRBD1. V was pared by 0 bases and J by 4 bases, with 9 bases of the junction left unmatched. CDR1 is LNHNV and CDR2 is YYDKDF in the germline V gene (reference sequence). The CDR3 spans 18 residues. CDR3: CATSRDDGRTGATGELFF. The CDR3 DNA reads TGTGCCACCAGCAGAGATGATGGGAGGACAGGGGCCACCGGGGAGCTGTTTTTT. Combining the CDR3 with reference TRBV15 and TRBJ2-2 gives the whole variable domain DAMVIQNPRYQVTQFGKPVTLSCSQTLNHNVMYWYQQKSSQAPKLLFHYYDKDFNNEADTPDNFQSRRPNTSFCFLDIRSPGLGDTAMYLCATSRDDGRTGATGELFFGEGSRLTVL.